This T cell receptor beta chain stems from a study of CD8 T cells in ankylosing spondylitis. Study-level points and caveats: There were earlier reports of some motif variants in reactive arthritis synovial fluid and blood. Matched ankylosing spondylitis synovial fluid reportedly showed significant enrichment of disease-linked clones. A TCR beta motif made of fewer than ten highly homologous variants seemed typical of ankylosing spondylitis blood.

Germline CDR1 is LGHNA and CDR2 is YSLEER. The CDR3 totals 15 residues. J was trimmed by 7 bases and V by 4 bases; bases with no gene match: 5. There are a few counts of this clonotype. What it recognizes is unknown. A single record per CDR3 protein comes from TCRdb applying MiXCR to the 5' RACE reads. Here the sample spans about 700,000 distinct CDR3 sequences, around 20% being singletons. Sequencing was done on a sample of blood, either unsorted or a sorted T cell fraction (not recorded which). The genes are TRBV4-3 and TRBJ1-4; 11 nucleotides line up with TRBD1. The origin of this receptor is a male donor with ankylosing spondylitis. The DNA of the CDR3 is TGCGCCAGCAGCCTAGGACAGGGGGCTTTTGAAAAACTGTTTTTT. Translating it yields CASSLGQGAFEKLFF.